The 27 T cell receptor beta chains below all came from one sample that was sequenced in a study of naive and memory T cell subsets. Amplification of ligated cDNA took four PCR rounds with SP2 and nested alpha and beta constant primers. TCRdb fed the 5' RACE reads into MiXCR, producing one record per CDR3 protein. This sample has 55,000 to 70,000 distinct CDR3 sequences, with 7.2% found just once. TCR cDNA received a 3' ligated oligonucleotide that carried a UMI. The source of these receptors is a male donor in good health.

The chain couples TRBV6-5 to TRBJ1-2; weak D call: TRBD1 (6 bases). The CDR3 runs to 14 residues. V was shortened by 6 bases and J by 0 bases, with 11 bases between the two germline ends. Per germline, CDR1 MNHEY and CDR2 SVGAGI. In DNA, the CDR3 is TGTGCCAGCAGGCCCGGGACATCTAACTATGGCTACACCTTC. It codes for CASRPGTSNYGYTF.

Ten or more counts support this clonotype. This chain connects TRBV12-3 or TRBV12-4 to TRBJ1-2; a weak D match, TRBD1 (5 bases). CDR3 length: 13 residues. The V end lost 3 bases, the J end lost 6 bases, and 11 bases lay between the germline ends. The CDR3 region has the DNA TGTGCCAGCAGTTTCAGGGTTTCGGATGGCTACACCTTC. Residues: CASSFRVSDGYTF.

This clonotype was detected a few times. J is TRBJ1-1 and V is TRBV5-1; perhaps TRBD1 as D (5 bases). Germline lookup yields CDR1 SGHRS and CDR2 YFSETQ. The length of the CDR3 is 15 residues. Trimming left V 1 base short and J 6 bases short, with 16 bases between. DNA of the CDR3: TGCGCCAGCAGCTTGAGGGTCGGGCAGGGCCCTGAAGCTTTCTTT. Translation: CASSLRVGQGPEAFF.

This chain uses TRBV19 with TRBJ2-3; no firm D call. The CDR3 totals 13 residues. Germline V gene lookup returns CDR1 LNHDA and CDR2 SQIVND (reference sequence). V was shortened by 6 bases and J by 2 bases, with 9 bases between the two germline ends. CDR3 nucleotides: TGTGCCAGTAGCTTTGGCCTCACAGATACGCAGTATTTT. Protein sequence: CASSFGLTDTQYF.

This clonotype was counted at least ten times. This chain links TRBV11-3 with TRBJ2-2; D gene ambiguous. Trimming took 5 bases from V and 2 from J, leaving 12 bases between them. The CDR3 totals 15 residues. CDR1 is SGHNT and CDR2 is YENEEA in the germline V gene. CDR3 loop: CASSRAGQNTGELFF. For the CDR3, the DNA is TGTGCCAGCAGCCGGGCCGGGCAAAACACCGGGGAGCTGTTTTTT.

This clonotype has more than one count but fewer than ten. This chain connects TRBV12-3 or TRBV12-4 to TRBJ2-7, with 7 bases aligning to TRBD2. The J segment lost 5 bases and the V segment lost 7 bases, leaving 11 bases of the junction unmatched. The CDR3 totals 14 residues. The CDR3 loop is CASTPGGNVHEQYF. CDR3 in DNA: TGTGCCAGCACCCCCGGGGGGAACGTGCACGAGCAGTACTTC.

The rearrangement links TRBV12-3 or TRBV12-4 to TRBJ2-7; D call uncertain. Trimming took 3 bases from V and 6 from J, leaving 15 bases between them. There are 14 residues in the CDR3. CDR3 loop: CASSFAVLDGEQYF. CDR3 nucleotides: TGTGCCAGCAGTTTTGCTGTTCTAGACGGCGAGCAGTACTTC.

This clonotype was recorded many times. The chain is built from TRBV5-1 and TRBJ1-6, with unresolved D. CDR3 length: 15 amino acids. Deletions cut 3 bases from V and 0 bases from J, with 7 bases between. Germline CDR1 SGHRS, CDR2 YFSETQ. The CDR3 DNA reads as TGCGCCAGCAGCTGGACTGACTCCTATAATTCACCCCTCCACTTT. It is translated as CASSWTDSYNSPLHF.

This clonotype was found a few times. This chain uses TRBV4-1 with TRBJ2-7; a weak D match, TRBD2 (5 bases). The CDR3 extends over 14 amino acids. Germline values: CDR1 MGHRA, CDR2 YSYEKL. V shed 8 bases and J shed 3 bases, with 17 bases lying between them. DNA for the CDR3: TGCGCCAGCGGAGGTGGTGCGGAGAGCTACGAGCAGTACTTC. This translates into CASGGGAESYEQYF.

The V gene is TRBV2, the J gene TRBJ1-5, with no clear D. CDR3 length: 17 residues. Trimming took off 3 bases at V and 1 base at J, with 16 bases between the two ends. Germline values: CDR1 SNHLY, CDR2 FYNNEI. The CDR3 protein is CASSDLPEGTSNQPQHF. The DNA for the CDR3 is TGTGCCAGCAGTGACCTGCCCGAAGGAACAAGCAATCAGCCCCAGCATTTT. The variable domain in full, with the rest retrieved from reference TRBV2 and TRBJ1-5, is EPEVTQTPSHQVTQMGQEVILRCVPISNHLYFYWYRQILGQKVEFLVSFYNNEISEKSEIFDDQFSVERPDGSNFTLKIRSTKLEDSAMYFCASSDLPEGTSNQPQHFGDGTRLSIL.

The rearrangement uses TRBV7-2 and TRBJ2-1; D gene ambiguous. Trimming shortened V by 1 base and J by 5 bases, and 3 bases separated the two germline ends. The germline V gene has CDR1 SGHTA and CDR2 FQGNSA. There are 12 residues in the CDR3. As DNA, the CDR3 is TGTGCCAGCAGCTTAGTGGACAATGAGCAGTTCTTC. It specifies CASSLVDNEQFF.

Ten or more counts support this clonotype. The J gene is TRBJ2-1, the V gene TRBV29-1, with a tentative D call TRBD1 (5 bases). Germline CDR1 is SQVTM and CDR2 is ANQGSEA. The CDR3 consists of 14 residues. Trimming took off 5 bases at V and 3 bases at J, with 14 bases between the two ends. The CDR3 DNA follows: TGCAGCGTTCCCCAGGGATATAACTACAATGAGCAGTTCTTC. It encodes CSVPQGYNYNEQFF.

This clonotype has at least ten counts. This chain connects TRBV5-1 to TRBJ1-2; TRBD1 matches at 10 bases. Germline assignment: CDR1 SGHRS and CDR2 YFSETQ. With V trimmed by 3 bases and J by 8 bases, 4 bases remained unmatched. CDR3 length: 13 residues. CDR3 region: CASSSGQGNGYTF. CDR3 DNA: TGCGCCAGCAGCTCGGGACAGGGGAACGGCTACACCTTC.

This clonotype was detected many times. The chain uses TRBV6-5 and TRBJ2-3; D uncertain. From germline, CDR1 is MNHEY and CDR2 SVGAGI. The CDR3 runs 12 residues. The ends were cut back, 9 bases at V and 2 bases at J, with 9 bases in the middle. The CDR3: CASRSSTDTQYF. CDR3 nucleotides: TGTGCCAGTAGGTCCTCCACAGATACGCAGTATTTT.

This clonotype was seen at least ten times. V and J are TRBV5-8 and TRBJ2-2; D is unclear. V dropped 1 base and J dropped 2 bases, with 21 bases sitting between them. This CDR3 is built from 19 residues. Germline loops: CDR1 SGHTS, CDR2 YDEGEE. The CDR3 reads CASSLPYFGPAGNTGELFF. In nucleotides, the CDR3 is TGTGCCAGCAGCTTGCCCTATTTCGGGCCAGCAGGCAACACCGGGGAGCTGTTTTTT.

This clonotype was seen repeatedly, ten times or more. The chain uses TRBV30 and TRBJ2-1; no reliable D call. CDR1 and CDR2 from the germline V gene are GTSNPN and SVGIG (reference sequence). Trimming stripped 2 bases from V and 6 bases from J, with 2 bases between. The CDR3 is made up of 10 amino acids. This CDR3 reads CAWSTNEQFF. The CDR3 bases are TGTGCCTGGAGTACCAATGAGCAGTTCTTC.

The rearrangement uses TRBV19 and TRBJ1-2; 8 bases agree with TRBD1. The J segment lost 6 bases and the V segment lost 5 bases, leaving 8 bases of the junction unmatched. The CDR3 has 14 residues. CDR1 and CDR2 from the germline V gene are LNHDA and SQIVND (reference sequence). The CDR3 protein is CASSPGTGLDGYTF. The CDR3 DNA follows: TGTGCCAGTAGTCCCGGGACAGGACTTGATGGCTACACCTTC. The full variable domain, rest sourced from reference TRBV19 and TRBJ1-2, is DGGITQSPKYLFRKEGQNVTLSCEQNLNHDAMYWYRQDPGQGLRLIYYSQIVNDFQKGDIAEGYSVSREKKESFPLTVTSAQKNPTAFYLCASSPGTGLDGYTFGSGTRLTVV.

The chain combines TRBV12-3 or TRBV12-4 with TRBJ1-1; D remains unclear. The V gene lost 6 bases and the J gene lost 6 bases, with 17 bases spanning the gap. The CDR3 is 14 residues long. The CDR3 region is CASSPLKGIAEAFF. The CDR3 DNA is TGTGCCAGCAGCCCCCTGAAAGGGATCGCTGAAGCTTTCTTT.

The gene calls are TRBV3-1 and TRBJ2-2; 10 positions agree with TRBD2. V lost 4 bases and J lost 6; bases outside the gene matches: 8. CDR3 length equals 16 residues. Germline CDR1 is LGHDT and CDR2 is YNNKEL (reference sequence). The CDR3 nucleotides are TGTGCCAGCAGCCTTAGAGCGGGAGGGTCCGCCGGGGAGCTGTTTTTT. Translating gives CASSLRAGGSAGELFF.

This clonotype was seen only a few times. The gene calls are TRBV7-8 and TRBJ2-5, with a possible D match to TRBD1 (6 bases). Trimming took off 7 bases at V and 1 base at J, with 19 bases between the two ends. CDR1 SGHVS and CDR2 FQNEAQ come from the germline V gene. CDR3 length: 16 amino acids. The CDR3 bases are TGTGCCAGCACCATGCTCCAGGGGTCCCCCCAAGAGACCCAGTACTTC. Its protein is CASTMLQGSPQETQYF. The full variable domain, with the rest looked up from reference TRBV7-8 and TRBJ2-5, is GAGVSQSPRYKVAKRGQDVALRCDPISGHVSLFWYQQALGQGPEFLTYFQNEAQLDKSGLPSDRFFAERPEGSVSTLKIQRTQQEDSAVYLCASTMLQGSPQETQYFGPGTRLLVL.

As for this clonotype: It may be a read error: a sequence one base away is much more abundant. The CDR3 DNA reads TGCAGCTCGTACCGGGACAGGGTTCCTCCAGGAGGTGAAAAACTGTTTTTT. Protein product: CSSYRDRVPPGGEKLFF. V is TRBV29-1 and J is TRBJ1-4; 9 nucleotides match TRBD1. The CDR3 runs 17 residues. The germline gives CDR1 SQVTM, CDR2 ANQGSEA. The trim removed 8 bases at V and 7 bases at J, leaving 20 bases unmatched.

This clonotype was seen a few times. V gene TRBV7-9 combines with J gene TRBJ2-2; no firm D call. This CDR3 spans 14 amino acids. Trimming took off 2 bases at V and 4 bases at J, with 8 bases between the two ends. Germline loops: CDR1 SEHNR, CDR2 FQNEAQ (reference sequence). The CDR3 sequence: CASSLIGSTGELFF. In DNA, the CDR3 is TGTGCCAGCAGCTTAATAGGTAGCACCGGGGAGCTGTTTTTT.

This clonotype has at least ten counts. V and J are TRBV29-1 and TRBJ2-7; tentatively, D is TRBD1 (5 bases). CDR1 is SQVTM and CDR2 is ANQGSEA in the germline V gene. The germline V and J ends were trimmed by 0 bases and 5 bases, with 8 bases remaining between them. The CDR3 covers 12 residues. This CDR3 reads CSVEDLTDEQYF. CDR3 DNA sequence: TGCAGCGTTGAAGATCTGACAGACGAGCAGTACTTC.

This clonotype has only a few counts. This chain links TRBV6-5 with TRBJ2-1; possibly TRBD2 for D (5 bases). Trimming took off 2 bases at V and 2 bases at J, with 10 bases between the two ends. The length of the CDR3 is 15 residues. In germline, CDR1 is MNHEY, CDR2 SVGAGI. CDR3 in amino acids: CASSYTGLTYNEQFF. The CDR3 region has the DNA TGTGCCAGCAGTTACACCGGACTTACCTACAATGAGCAGTTCTTC.

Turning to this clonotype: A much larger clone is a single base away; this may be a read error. The CDR3 region is CSPRDSRVWQETQYF. Here the CDR3 DNA reads TGCAGTCCTCGGGACAGCCGTGTTTGGCAAGAGACCCAGTACTTC. The chain combines TRBV20-1 with TRBJ2-5; 7 positions agree with TRBD1. V was clipped by 8 bases and J by 2 bases; unmatched bases: 14. Germline-derived CDR1 and CDR2 are DFQATT and SNEGSKA (reference sequence). The CDR3 has 15 amino acids.

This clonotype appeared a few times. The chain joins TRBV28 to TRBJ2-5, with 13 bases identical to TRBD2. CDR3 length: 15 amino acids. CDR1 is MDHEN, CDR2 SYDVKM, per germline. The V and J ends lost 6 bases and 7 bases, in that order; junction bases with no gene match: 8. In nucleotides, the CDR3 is TGTGCCAGCAGCCCGACTAGCGGGAGGCTTGGGACCCAGTACTTC. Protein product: CASSPTSGRLGTQYF. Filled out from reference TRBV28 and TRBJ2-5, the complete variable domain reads DVKVTQSSRYLVKRTGEKVFLECVQDMDHENMFWYRQDPGLGLRLIYFSYDVKMKEKGDIPEGYSVSREKKERFSLILESASTNQTSMYLCASSPTSGRLGTQYFGPGTRLLVL.

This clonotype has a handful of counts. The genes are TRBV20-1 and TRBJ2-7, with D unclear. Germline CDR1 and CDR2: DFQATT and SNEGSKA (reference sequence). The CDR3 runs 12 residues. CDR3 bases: TGCAGCGCGTCAGTTTTTTCCTACGAGCAGTACTTC. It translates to CSASVFSYEQYF.